This is a list of T cell receptor beta chains from one sample in a study of T cells in tuberculosis. This table comes from immunoSEQ multiplex PCR, and its TCRdb copy is limited to in-frame clones, with some not included. The sample lists some 49,000 clones; about 95% were seen once. Specimen: PBMCs, collected at tuberculosis diagnosis. The receptors here all came from an adult with tuberculosis. CDR3s include the opening cysteine and the closing phenylalanine or tryptophan. Fields, in order: D gene, J gene, clone size, V gene, CDR3 length, CDR3 protein, CDR3 DNA. A D gene is named only where the DNA matches it firmly. Clone size is not always given. Where it is, it says once, few, many or a class for expanded clones.

>TRBD1|TRBJ1-6|.|TRBV27|17
CASTQLTGGSYNSPLHF
TGTGCCAGCACTCAGTTGACAGGGGGCTCCTATAATTCACCCCTCCACTTT
>TRBD1|TRBJ2-7|.|TRBV27|13
CASSPFTGGEQYF
TGTGCCAGCAGCCCCTTTACAGGGGGAGAGCAGTACTTC
>TRBD2|TRBJ2-1|.|TRBV19|15
CASGNLAGMSNEQFF
TGTGCCAGCGGGAATTTAGCGGGAATGTCCAATGAGCAGTTCTTC
>TRBD1|TRBJ1-1|.|TRBV15|17
CATSRGDSLFLNTEAFF
TGTGCCACCAGCAGAGGGGACAGTCTTTTCTTGAACACTGAAGCTTTCTTT
>.|TRBJ1-1|.|TRBV7-2|12
CASSFGPGVAFF
TGTGCCAGCAGCTTCGGACCGGGGGTGGCTTTCTTT
>.|TRBJ1-4|.|TRBV2|14
CASSDGLRGEKLFF
TGTGCCAGCAGTGATGGCCTTAGAGGTGAAAAACTGTTTTTT
>TRBD1|TRBJ2-7|.|TRBV29-1|13
CSVGTGGTGEQYF
TGCAGCGTGGGGACAGGGGGGACAGGAGAGCAGTACTTC
>TRBD2|TRBJ2-3|.|TRBV5-4|17
CASSLAWSGRAGDTQYF
TGTGCCAGCAGCTTGGCCTGGAGCGGGAGGGCGGGAGATACGCAGTATTTT
>.|TRBJ2-1|.|TRBV5-4|16
CASSLAGAMTYNEQFF
TGTGCCAGCAGCTTGGCAGGGGCGATGACCTACAATGAGCAGTTCTTC
>.|TRBJ1-2|.|TRBV5-1|15
CASSLGPGGNYGYTF
TGCGCCAGCAGCTTGGGCCCCGGGGGTAACTATGGCTACACCTTC
>TRBD2|TRBJ2-1|.|TRBV15|15
CATSRGLAGYNEQFF
TGTGCCACCAGCAGAGGACTAGCAGGCTACAATGAGCAGTTCTTC
>.|TRBJ1-2|.|TRBV6-5|14
CATQRTEGSKGYTF
TGTGCCACTCAACGGACGGAAGGGAGTAAGGGCTACACCTTC
>TRBD1|TRBJ1-1|.|TRBV4-2|18
CASSRDRDRGPLGTEAFF
TGTGCCAGCAGCCGAGACCGGGACAGGGGGCCCCTAGGCACTGAAGCTTTCTTT
>.|TRBJ2-1|.|TRBV7-2|15
CASSWTRSSYNEQFF
TGTGCCAGCAGCTGGACTCGGAGCTCCTACAATGAGCAGTTCTTC
>TRBD1|TRBJ2-5|.|TRBV6-5|16
CASSYLTTGGRETQYF
TGTGCCAGCAGTTATTTGACGACAGGGGGAAGGGAGACCCAGTACTTC
>TRBD2|TRBJ2-7|.|TRBV9|15
CASSVFGLVADEQYF
TGTGCCAGCAGCGTTTTCGGACTAGTTGCGGACGAGCAGTACTTC
>.|TRBJ2-1|.|TRBV4-3|16
CASSQRWQGNYNEQFF
TGCGCCAGCAGCCAAAGATGGCAGGGGAATTACAATGAGCAGTTCTTC
>.|TRBJ2-1|.|TRBV5-4|11
CASSTNAEQFF
TGTGCCAGCAGTACTAACGCTGAGCAGTTCTTC
>TRBD2|TRBJ2-7|.|TRBV27|14
CASRVGGERNEQYF
TGTGCCAGCAGGGTGGGGGGGGAGCGGAACGAGCAGTACTTC
>TRBD2|TRBJ2-5|.|TRBV4-2|17
CASSQDLAREGRETQYF
TGTGCCAGCAGCCAAGATCTTGCGAGGGAGGGCCGTGAGACCCAGTACTTC
>.|TRBJ1-2|.|TRBV28|13
CASRPGSYYGYTF
TGTGCCAGCAGACCCGGGTCCTACTATGGCTACACCTTC
>.|TRBJ1-1|.|TRBV14|15
CASSQSGVRDTEAFF
TGTGCCAGCAGCCAAAGTGGGGTGAGGGACACTGAAGCTTTCTTT
>TRBD1|TRBJ1-4|.|TRBV5-1|17
CASSLGTASATNEKLFF
TGCGCCAGCAGCTTAGGGACAGCCTCTGCAACTAATGAAAAACTGTTTTTT
>.|TRBJ1-1|.|TRBV5-8|16
CASSRQPELMNTEAFF
TGTGCCAGCAGCCGCCAACCCGAACTGATGAACACTGAAGCTTTCTTT
>.|TRBJ2-1|.|TRBV28|15
CASSVGHPKVNEQFF
TGTGCCAGCAGTGTGGGACACCCGAAGGTCAATGAGCAGTTCTTC
>.|TRBJ2-6|.|TRBV5-1|15
CASSPGGSGANVLTF
TGCGCCAGCAGCCCCGGCGGCTCTGGGGCCAACGTCCTGACTTTC
>.|TRBJ2-5|.|TRBV30|11
CAWSARETQYF
TGTGCCTGGAGCGCTAGAGAGACCCAGTACTTC
>.|TRBJ2-2|.|TRBV28|14
CASGQILDTGELFF
TGTGCCAGCGGACAGATCCTCGACACCGGGGAGCTGTTTTTT
>.|TRBJ1-1|.|TRBV10-3|12
CAISPQGIEAFF
TGTGCCATCAGCCCACAGGGTATTGAAGCTTTCTTT
>TRBD1|TRBJ2-4|.|TRBV7-2|14
CASTPPGQANIQYF
TGTGCCAGCACCCCCCCGGGACAGGCGAACATTCAGTACTTC
>TRBD1|TRBJ1-2|.|TRBV2|18
CASSDFGTGRTTNYGYTF
TGTGCCAGCAGTGACTTTGGGACAGGCCGGACAACTAACTATGGCTACACCTTC
>.|TRBJ1-1|.|TRBV16|15
CASSQSWGGDTEAFF
TGTGCCAGCAGCCAATCTTGGGGAGGGGACACTGAAGCTTTCTTT
>.|TRBJ2-2|.|TRBV10-3|16
CAITLSAGLNTGELFF
TGTGCCATCACCCTTTCGGCGGGGTTGAACACCGGGGAGCTGTTTTTT
>TRBD2|TRBJ2-3|.|TRBV25-1|16
CASSDTSGVFEDTQYF
TGTGCCAGCAGTGATACTAGCGGGGTTTTTGAAGATACGCAGTATTTT
>.|TRBJ1-2|.|TRBV10-3|15
CAISTTRTPNYGYTF
TGTGCCATCAGTACTACTAGGACGCCTAACTATGGCTACACCTTC
>TRBD2|TRBJ2-7|once|TRBV5-4|15
CASSSGLAGGREQYF
TGTGCCAGCAGTTCAGGACTAGCGGGAGGTCGCGAGCAGTACTTC
>TRBD1|TRBJ2-7|once|TRBV6-5|12
CASSPPTGSEYF
TGTGCCAGCAGCCCTCCGACAGGGAGTGAGTACTTC
>TRBD1|TRBJ1-1|once|TRBV28|15
CASRRSTGAGTEAFF
TGTGCCAGCAGACGATCGACAGGGGCGGGGACTGAAGCTTTCTTT
>TRBD2|TRBJ2-7|.|TRBV28|13
CASRRVAGGAQYF
TGTGCCAGCAGGAGGGTAGCGGGAGGGGCTCAGTACTTC
>.|TRBJ2-1|.|TRBV5-1|16
CASSERGWTERSGQFF
TGCGCCAGCAGCGAACGAGGCTGGACAGAGCGGTCGGGGCAGTTCTTC
>.|TRBJ2-7|.|TRBV7-6|12
CASSSGVYEQYF
TGTGCCAGCAGCTCAGGGGTCTACGAGCAGTACTTC
>TRBD2|TRBJ2-7|once|TRBV11-2|16
CASSSLRSGRSYEQYF
TGTGCCAGCAGCTCCTTAAGGAGCGGGAGATCCTACGAGCAGTACTTC
>.|TRBJ1-5|.|TRBV7-2|16
CASSLGNQGGNQPQHF
TGTGCCAGCAGCTTAGGGAATCAGGGCGGCAATCAGCCCCAGCATTTT
>TRBD1|TRBJ2-1|.|TRBV4-2|19
CASSQGKDRGLRSYNEQFF
TGTGCCAGCAGCCAAGGGAAGGACAGGGGGCTTCGCTCCTACAATGAGCAGTTCTTC
>.|TRBJ2-3|.|TRBV29-1|13
CSVGPQGTDTQYF
TGCAGCGTTGGCCCCCAGGGAACAGATACGCAGTATTTT
>TRBD2|TRBJ2-5|.|TRBV7-2|17
CASSKTSGRGQQETQYF
TGTGCCAGCAGCAAGACTAGCGGGAGGGGTCAACAAGAGACCCAGTACTTC
>TRBD1|TRBJ1-1|.|TRBV6-5|15
CASSYDLQGATEAFF
TGTGCCAGCAGTTACGACTTACAGGGGGCCACTGAAGCTTTCTTT
>.|TRBJ2-7|.|TRBV30|12
CAWSPDGLEQYF
TGTGCCTGGAGTCCGGATGGACTCGAGCAGTACTTC
>TRBD2|TRBJ2-7|.|TRBV7-3|15
CASSPLAGGPYEQYF
TGTGCCAGCAGCCCCCTAGCGGGAGGGCCTTACGAGCAGTACTTC
>TRBD1|TRBJ1-5|.|TRBV30|15
CAWSIGQGGNQPQHF
TGTGCCTGGAGTATTGGACAGGGGGGGAATCAGCCCCAGCATTTT
>TRBD1|TRBJ1-1|few|TRBV27|20
CASSPLLSFRSRDRATEAFF
TGTGCCAGCAGCCCATTGTTGTCCTTTCGGTCCCGGGACAGGGCCACTGAAGCTTTCTTT
>.|TRBJ2-7|once|TRBV4-1|15
CASSQDSGQTYEQYF
TGCGCCAGCAGCCAAGATTCCGGACAGACCTACGAGCAGTACTTC
>.|TRBJ1-1|.|TRBV27|15
CASKRAEHLNTEAFF
TGTGCCAGCAAGAGGGCGGAACACCTGAACACTGAAGCTTTCTTT